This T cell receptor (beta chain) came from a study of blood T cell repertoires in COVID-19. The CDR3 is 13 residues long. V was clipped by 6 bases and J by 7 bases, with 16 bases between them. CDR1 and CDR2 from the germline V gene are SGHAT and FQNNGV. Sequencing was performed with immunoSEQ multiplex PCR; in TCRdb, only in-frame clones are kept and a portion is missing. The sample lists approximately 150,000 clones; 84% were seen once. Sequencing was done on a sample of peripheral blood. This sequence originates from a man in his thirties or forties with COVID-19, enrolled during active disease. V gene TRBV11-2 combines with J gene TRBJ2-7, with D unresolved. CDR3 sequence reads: CASSRTPSSEQYF. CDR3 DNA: TGTGCCAGCAGTCGCACCCCTAGTAGTGAGCAGTACTTC.